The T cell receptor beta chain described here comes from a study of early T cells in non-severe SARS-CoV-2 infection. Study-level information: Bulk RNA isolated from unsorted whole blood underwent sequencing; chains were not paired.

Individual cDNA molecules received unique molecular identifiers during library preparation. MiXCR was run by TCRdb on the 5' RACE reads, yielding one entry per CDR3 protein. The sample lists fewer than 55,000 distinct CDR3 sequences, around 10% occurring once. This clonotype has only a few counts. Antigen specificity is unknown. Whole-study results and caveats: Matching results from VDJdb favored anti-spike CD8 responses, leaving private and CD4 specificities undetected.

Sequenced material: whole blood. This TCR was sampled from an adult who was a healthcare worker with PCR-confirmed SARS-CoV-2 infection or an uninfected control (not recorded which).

The CDR3 nucleotides read TGTGCCAGCAGCTTAATACCGGGACTAGCGGGAGTTGGGCAGACCGGGGAGCTGTTTTTT. Protein: CASSLIPGLAGVGQTGELFF. The rearrangement links TRBV7-3 to TRBJ2-2, with 14 bases fitting TRBD2. J was trimmed by 5 bases and V by 1 base; bases with no gene match: 12. CDR3 length: 20 residues. Germline CDR1 reads SGHTA; CDR2 reads FQGTGA.